Listed here are 16 T cell receptor beta chains from one sample, sequenced in a study of cytomegalovirus exposure and HLA in healthy donors. In the PCR, 60 Vbeta and 13 Jbeta primers were used. TCRdb keeps only in-frame clones here, not all; method: immunoSEQ multiplex PCR. The table includes over 100,000 clones, approximately 80% detected once. Sequenced input: PBMCs. These receptors all come from a woman in her 30s in good health and CMV-seronegative.

V gene TRBV30 combines with J gene TRBJ2-1, with no clear D. Trimming left V 5 bases short and J 4 bases short, with 6 bases between. Germline CDR1 is GTSNPN and CDR2 is SVGIG (reference sequence). The CDR3 totals 11 residues. CDR3 coding DNA: TGTGCCTGGGCAGCGTACAATGAGCAGTTCTTC. It is translated as CAWAAYNEQFF.

Comments on this clone: The junction departs from germline at one end; a sequencing error may be responsible. The rearrangement joins TRBV7-9 to TRBJ1-4; 7 bases line up with TRBD1. CDR1 is SEHNR and CDR2 is FQNEAQ in the germline V gene (reference sequence). The CDR3 has 16 amino acids. The CDR3 region is CSSSTNRGLSNEKLFF. The CDR3 DNA reads as TGTTCCAGCAGCACAAACAGGGGTTTGAGTAATGAAAAACTGTTTTTT.

The chain links TRBV5-8 to TRBJ2-3, with D possibly matching TRBD1 (6 bases). With 7 bases removed from V and 3 bases from J, the gap between germline ends came to 15 bases. Germline-derived CDR1 and CDR2 are SGHTS and YDEGEE. CDR3 length: 14 residues. CDR3 loop: CASSELQGTDTQYF. The CDR3 DNA reads as TGTGCCAGCTCGGAATTACAGGGAACAGATACGCAGTATTTT.

V usage is TRBV7-8 and J usage is TRBJ2-7; 9 bases line up with TRBD1. CDR1 and CDR2 from the germline V gene are SGHVS and FQNEAQ. The ends lost 2 bases at V and 3 bases at J; junction bases unmatched: 2. The CDR3 extends over 14 amino acids. Written as DNA, the CDR3 is TGTGCCAGCAGCTTAAGGACAGGGGACTACGAGCAGTACTTC. Translating it yields CASSLRTGDYEQYF. Full variable domain (rest looked up from reference TRBV7-8 and TRBJ2-7): GAGVSQSPRYKVAKRGQDVALRCDPISGHVSLFWYQQALGQGPEFLTYFQNEAQLDKSGLPSDRFFAERPEGSVSTLKIQRTQQEDSAVYLCASSLRTGDYEQYFGPGTRLTVT.

The chain links TRBV15 to TRBJ2-7; D remains ambiguous. CDR1 is LNHNV, CDR2 YYDKDF, per germline (reference sequence). The CDR3 spans 15 residues. Trimming left V 0 bases short and J 0 bases short, with 9 bases between. The CDR3 nucleotides read TGTGCCACCAGCAGAGATAAACGGAGCTCCTACGAGCAGTACTTC. Amino acids: CATSRDKRSSYEQYF.

This chain joins TRBV7-2 and TRBJ2-7; 7 nucleotides match TRBD2. The ends lost 5 bases at V and 3 bases at J; junction bases unmatched: 10. The CDR3 is 15 amino acids. Germline V gene sequence: CDR1 SGHTA, CDR2 FQGNSA. DNA of the CDR3: TGTGCCAGCAGCCTAACCAGCGGGACCAGCTACGAGCAGTACTTC. Its protein is CASSLTSGTSYEQYF.

This sequence joins TRBV11-3 and TRBJ2-1; a possible D gene is TRBD2 (6 bases). Trimming cost V 5 bases and J 7 bases, with 12 bases left between them. Germline V gives CDR1 SGHNT, CDR2 YENEEA. CDR3 length: 13 amino acids. For the CDR3, the DNA is TGTGCCAGCAGCGTAGGGACTCCAAATGAGCAGTTCTTC. Translating gives CASSVGTPNEQFF.

The chain recombines TRBV5-4 with TRBJ2-7; TRBD2 aligns across 10 bases. The J segment lost 2 bases and the V segment lost 5 bases, leaving 7 bases of the junction unmatched. Germline CDR1 reads SGHNT; CDR2 reads YYREEE (reference sequence). CDR3 length: 15 residues. The chain's CDR3 is CASSRTSGAPYEQYF. The DNA for the CDR3 is TGTGCCAGCAGTCGGACTAGCGGAGCCCCCTACGAGCAGTACTTC.

This chain links TRBV10-1 with TRBJ1-5, with 11 bases lining up with TRBD1. The germline V gene encodes CDR1 WNHNN and CDR2 SYGVQD (reference sequence). The CDR3 extends over 19 amino acids. Trimming cost V 2 bases and J 3 bases; bases outside gene matches: 12. The CDR3 nucleotides are TGCGCCAGCAGTGAGCCTCGAAGGCCGGGACAGGGGGACAATCAGCCCCAGCATTTT. This gives the protein CASSEPRRPGQGDNQPQHF.

This clone has more than one count but fewer than ten. The chain has TRBV27 and TRBJ1-2; 7 bases match TRBD1. Germline assignment: CDR1 MNHEY and CDR2 SMNVEV (reference sequence). Trimming removed 6 bases from V and 4 bases from J; junction bases left unmatched: 8. This CDR3 contains 14 residues. CDR3 protein: CASRTGQNIYGYTF. The CDR3, as DNA: TGTGCCAGCAGAACGGGACAGAACATCTATGGCTACACCTTC.

This clone occurred a few times. This rearrangement joins TRBV9 to TRBJ2-7, with 8 bases identical to TRBD2. The CDR3 runs to 14 residues. Germline CDR1 SGDLS, CDR2 YYNGEE. The ends lost 2 bases at V and 12 bases at J; junction bases unmatched: 13. Here the CDR3 reads CASSVPSGGEGWYF. DNA of the CDR3: TGTGCCAGCAGCGTCCCTTCCGGGGGGGAGGGTTGGTACTTC.

This clone was seen a handful of times. The V call is TRBV19, the J call TRBJ2-2, with a possible D match to TRBD1 (5 bases). This CDR3 has 14 amino acids. The germline gives CDR1 LNHDA, CDR2 SQIVND (reference sequence). V lost 2 bases and J lost 2, with 6 bases in between. The DNA of the CDR3 is TGTGCCAGTAGTATACAGGGAAACACCGGGGAGCTGTTTTTT. Its protein is CASSIQGNTGELFF. Based on the CDR3 plus reference TRBV19 and TRBJ2-2, the full variable domain is DGGITQSPKYLFRKEGQNVTLSCEQNLNHDAMYWYRQDPGQGLRLIYYSQIVNDFQKGDIAEGYSVSREKKESFPLTVTSAQKNPTAFYLCASSIQGNTGELFFGEGSRLTVL.

The V call is TRBV2, the J call TRBJ2-5; tentative D call: TRBD2 (5 bases). The CDR3 has 14 amino acids. Trimming removed 1 base from V and 5 bases from J, with 11 bases in between. CDR1 SNHLY and CDR2 FYNNEI come from the germline V gene. The CDR3 nucleotides are TGTGCCAGCAGTGAAGGCCCGACGGGGGAGACCCAGTACTTC. Protein: CASSEGPTGETQYF.

The V call is TRBV7-2, the J call TRBJ2-7; 9 bases are shared with TRBD2. Germline values: CDR1 SGHTA, CDR2 FQGNSA. This CDR3 comprises 17 residues. With V trimmed by 1 base and J by 7 bases, 14 bases remained unmatched. CDR3 loop: CASSLETYAAGGREQYF. As DNA, the CDR3 is TGTGCCAGCAGCTTAGAAACTTATGCAGCGGGAGGCCGGGAGCAGTACTTC.

The J gene is TRBJ2-4, the V gene TRBV6-6; 8 nucleotides agree with TRBD1. After removal of 6 bases from V and 8 bases from J, the junction contained 9 bases not matched to a gene. This CDR3 region has 14 residues. Germline V gene data show CDR1 as MNHNY and CDR2 as SVGAGI (reference sequence). DNA of the CDR3: TGTGCCAGCAGAGAACAGGGGGTAGGGGACATTCAGTACTTC. It codes for CASREQGVGDIQYF.

V and J are TRBV5-6 and TRBJ2-3; 12 positions agree with TRBD2. CDR3 length: 17 amino acids. Trimming took 4 bases from V and 1 from J; bases not matched to a gene: 7. The germline V gene encodes CDR1 SGHDT and CDR2 YYEEEE. The CDR3, as DNA: TGTGCCAGCAGCCAAGGGACTAGCGGGTTCCGCACAGATACGCAGTATTTT. Translating gives CASSQGTSGFRTDTQYF.